This T cell receptor beta chain derives from a study of blood T cell repertoires in COVID-19. The V gene's germline CDR1 is SGHAT and CDR2 FQNNGV. The CDR3 runs 13 residues. Deletions cut 3 bases from V and 8 bases from J, with 13 bases between. Profiling relied on immunoSEQ multiplex PCR, and the TCRdb table lists in-frame clones only, not all of them. The sample lists approximately 440,000 clones, roughly 91% occurring once. Material for sequencing was PBMCs or T cells enriched from blood (not recorded which). J is TRBJ1-2 and V is TRBV11-2; D remains ambiguous. The source of this sequence is a man in his late teens or twenties who had recovered from COVID-19. Here the CDR3 DNA reads TGTGCCAGCAGCTTTGGCGGTCGTCCGGGCTACACCTTC. Translating gives CASSFGGRPGYTF.